This T cell receptor (beta chain) is drawn from a study of T-cell reconstitution after alpha-beta-depleted transplantation in children. CDR1 ENHRY and CDR2 SYGVKD come from the germline V gene. The CDR3 has 13 amino acids. Trimming removed 6 bases from V and 6 bases from J, with 15 bases in between. This clonotype appeared a single time. Unique molecular identifiers tagged the TCRbeta library. TCRdb used MiXCR to reprocess the PCR reads, holding one entry per CDR3 protein. In the table there are some 240,000 distinct CDR3 sequences, 9.7% of which are singletons. The V gene is TRBV10-3, the J gene TRBJ2-7; D perhaps matches TRBD2 (5 bases). Sequenced here: PBMCs from the stem cell graft donor, sampled from the stem cell graft. The sequence was collected from a human donor who donated a stem cell graft to a child with SCID. The CDR3 sequence is CAISPGSPCEQYF. For the CDR3, the DNA is TGTGCCATCAGCCCTGGGAGCCCCTGCGAGCAGTACTTC.